This T cell receptor (beta chain) was sequenced for a study of blood T cell repertoires in COVID-19. With 7 bases clipped from V and 4 bases from J, the junction kept 12 bases outside the gene matches. Looked up from germline, CDR1 is LNHDA and CDR2 is SQIVND (reference sequence). This CDR3 region has 15 residues. TCRdb's table, derived via immunoSEQ multiplex PCR, lists solely in-frame clones and lacks some. The sample holds around 100,000 clones; more than 80% are singletons and the top ten take under 6%. Sequencing used peripheral blood. The genes are TRBV19 and TRBJ1-2; 7 nucleotides match TRBD1. The sequence was collected from a woman aged 45 to 65 with acute or convalescent COVID-19. CDR3 DNA sequence: TGTGCCAGTACCGACCTCCTAACAGGGGTCTATGGCTACACCTTC. Translation: CASTDLLTGVYGYTF.